A selection of T cell receptor beta chains follows, all from one sample in a study of CD8 T cells in ankylosing spondylitis. TCRdb analysed the 5' RACE reads with MiXCR anew, one entry per CDR3 protein. The repertoire consists of about 220,000 distinct CDR3 sequences, with about a quarter occurring once and the leading ten covering about 7%. Sequencing was performed on blood, either unsorted or a sorted T cell fraction (not recorded which). These receptors all come from a male donor with ankylosing spondylitis or in good health (not recorded which). Each CDR3 is given with its conserved first and last residue. D genes are given only for firm matches. Where a row states a size, it is once, few, many or the class of an expanded clone; other rows omit it.

abundance: few
v_gene: TRBV6-1
j_gene: TRBJ2-3
d_gene: -
CDR3aa: CASRVDRRTDTQYF
CDR3nt: TGTGCCAGCAGGGTCGACCGCCGCACAGATACGCAGTATTTT

abundance: many
v_gene: TRBV3-1
j_gene: TRBJ2-1
d_gene: TRBD2
CDR3aa: CASSPRGGRVYNEQFF
CDR3nt: TGTGCCAGCAGCCCCCGGGGCGGGAGGGTTTACAATGAGCAGTTCTTC

abundance: many
v_gene: TRBV6-1
j_gene: TRBJ2-2
d_gene: -
CDR3aa: CASSRRQVVNTGELFF
CDR3nt: TGTGCCAGCAGCAGACGACAAGTCGTGAACACCGGGGAGCTGTTTTTT

abundance: -
v_gene: TRBV6-1
j_gene: TRBJ2-3
d_gene: -
CDR3aa: CASSEWRGTDTQYF
CDR3nt: TGTGCCAGCAGTGAATGGCGAGGCACAGATACGCAGTATTTT

abundance: -
v_gene: TRBV20-1
j_gene: TRBJ2-7
d_gene: TRBD1
CDR3aa: CSAQDRATYEQYF
CDR3nt: TGCAGTGCTCAGGACAGGGCAACCTACGAGCAGTACTTC

abundance: few
v_gene: TRBV11-2
j_gene: TRBJ1-1
d_gene: -
CDR3aa: CASSPVRGAGNEAFF
CDR3nt: TGTGCCAGCAGCCCTGTGCGGGGTGCGGGGAATGAAGCTTTCTTT

abundance: many
v_gene: TRBV5-6
j_gene: TRBJ2-5
d_gene: -
CDR3aa: CASTKAVAETQYF
CDR3nt: TGTGCCAGCACCAAGGCCGTCGCAGAGACCCAGTACTTC

abundance: -
v_gene: TRBV20-1
j_gene: TRBJ2-7
d_gene: -
CDR3aa: CSARDPRFPLSEQYF
CDR3nt: TGCAGTGCTAGAGATCCACGATTTCCCCTCTCCGAGCAGTACTTC

abundance: few
v_gene: TRBV20-1
j_gene: TRBJ2-7
d_gene: -
CDR3aa: CSARVLASYEQYF
CDR3nt: TGCAGTGCTAGGGTTCTCGCGAGCTACGAGCAGTACTTC

abundance: few
v_gene: TRBV6-5
j_gene: TRBJ1-5
d_gene: -
CDR3aa: CASSYSIRRSDWTQHF
CDR3nt: TGTGCCAGCAGTTACTCGATTCGGCGGTCTGACTGGACCCAGCATTTT

abundance: few
v_gene: TRBV20-1
j_gene: TRBJ2-2
d_gene: TRBD2
CDR3aa: CSASLAGGPDTGELFF
CDR3nt: TGCAGTGCTAGTCTAGCGGGAGGGCCCGACACCGGGGAGCTGTTTTTT

abundance: -
v_gene: TRBV15
j_gene: TRBJ2-3
d_gene: TRBD2
CDR3aa: CATSRDRGRAADTQYF
CDR3nt: TGTGCCACCAGCAGAGATCGTGGGAGGGCCGCAGATACGCAGTATTTT

abundance: -
v_gene: TRBV20-1
j_gene: TRBJ2-3
d_gene: TRBD1
CDR3aa: CSARDAAGGTRDTQYF
CDR3nt: TGCAGTGCTAGAGATGCGGCAGGGGGCACGAGAGATACGCAGTATTTT

abundance: few
v_gene: TRBV20-1
j_gene: TRBJ2-7
d_gene: TRBD2
CDR3aa: CSARGTGGPLEQYF
CDR3nt: TGCAGTGCCCGGGGCACGGGAGGGCCTCTCGAGCAGTACTTC

abundance: -
v_gene: TRBV7-2
j_gene: TRBJ2-3
d_gene: -
CDR3aa: CASSRRAQRDTQYF
CDR3nt: TGTGCCAGCAGCCGGAGAGCCCAGAGGGATACGCAGTATTTT

abundance: -
v_gene: TRBV28
j_gene: TRBJ2-6
d_gene: -
CDR3aa: CASSPGTLGGANVLTF
CDR3nt: TGTGCCAGCAGTCCCGGGACCCTAGGGGGGGCCAACGTCCTGACTTTC

abundance: many
v_gene: TRBV5-1
j_gene: TRBJ1-4
d_gene: -
CDR3aa: CASSRTTSNEKLFF
CDR3nt: TGCGCCAGCAGCCGGACTACTTCTAATGAAAAACTGTTTTTT

abundance: many
v_gene: TRBV6-5
j_gene: TRBJ2-1
d_gene: -
CDR3aa: CASSYGYGPLAYNEQFF
CDR3nt: TGTGCCAGCAGTTATGGTTATGGACCTCTCGCCTACAATGAGCAGTTCTTC

abundance: many
v_gene: TRBV5-5
j_gene: TRBJ1-2
d_gene: TRBD1
CDR3aa: CASSFLTGQGALGYTF
CDR3nt: TGTGCCAGCAGCTTCCTTACGGGACAGGGGGCACTTGGCTACACCTTC

abundance: -
v_gene: TRBV5-4
j_gene: TRBJ2-6
d_gene: -
CDR3aa: CASSPGLPCGANVLTF
CDR3nt: TGTGCCAGCAGCCCCGGGCTGCCCTGTGGGGCCAACGTCCTGACTTTC

abundance: -
v_gene: TRBV20-1
j_gene: TRBJ2-1
d_gene: TRBD2
CDR3aa: CSASTLAGQYNEQFF
CDR3nt: TGCAGTGCTAGTACACTAGCGGGCCAATACAATGAGCAGTTCTTC

abundance: few
v_gene: TRBV6-2/TRBV6-3
j_gene: TRBJ2-2
d_gene: TRBD1
CDR3aa: CASSYPGQADTGELFF
CDR3nt: TGTGCCAGCAGTTATCCCGGACAGGCTGACACCGGGGAGCTGTTTTTT

abundance: -
v_gene: TRBV7-9
j_gene: TRBJ2-2
d_gene: -
CDR3aa: CASSFGLRHTGELFF
CDR3nt: TGTGCCAGCAGCTTCGGACTACGCCACACCGGGGAGCTGTTTTTT

abundance: -
v_gene: TRBV7-3
j_gene: TRBJ2-1
d_gene: TRBD1
CDR3aa: CASSSIAGTANEQFF
CDR3nt: TGTGCCAGCAGTTCCATTGCCGGGACAGCAAATGAGCAGTTCTTC

abundance: many
v_gene: TRBV12-3/TRBV12-4
j_gene: TRBJ2-1
d_gene: TRBD2
CDR3aa: CASSLGLAGRSYNEQFF
CDR3nt: TGTGCCAGCAGTTTAGGGCTAGCGGGACGCTCCTACAATGAGCAGTTCTTC

abundance: -
v_gene: TRBV5-6
j_gene: TRBJ2-3
d_gene: -
CDR3aa: CASSLAGVGTQYF
CDR3nt: TGTGCCAGCAGCTTGGCCGGGGTGGGTACGCAGTATTTT

abundance: -
v_gene: TRBV20-1
j_gene: TRBJ2-7
d_gene: TRBD2
CDR3aa: CSALRGGRTSEQYF
CDR3nt: TGCAGTGCTCTTAGGGGCGGGAGAACGAGTGAGCAGTACTTC

abundance: few
v_gene: TRBV4-2
j_gene: TRBJ2-7
d_gene: -
CDR3aa: CASSQGGNYEQYF
CDR3nt: TGTGCCAGCAGCCAAGGGGGGAACTACGAGCAGTACTTC

abundance: few
v_gene: TRBV11-2
j_gene: TRBJ2-5
d_gene: -
CDR3aa: CASSFTSGIEETQYF
CDR3nt: TGTGCCAGCAGCTTTACCTCCGGGATAGAGGAGACCCAGTACTTC

abundance: many
v_gene: TRBV3-1
j_gene: TRBJ1-1
d_gene: -
CDR3aa: CASSQKRPGTEAFF
CDR3nt: TGTGCCAGCAGCCAAAAGCGGCCGGGCACTGAAGCTTTCTTT

abundance: few
v_gene: TRBV6-5
j_gene: TRBJ2-7
d_gene: -
CDR3aa: CASSPEVGEQYF
CDR3nt: TGTGCCAGCAGTCCCGAGGTTGGCGAGCAGTACTTC

abundance: many
v_gene: TRBV7-3
j_gene: TRBJ1-1
d_gene: -
CDR3aa: CASSLTLGGQNTEAFF
CDR3nt: TGTGCCAGCAGCTTAACGTTGGGGGGTCAGAACACTGAAGCTTTCTTT

abundance: many
v_gene: TRBV6-5
j_gene: TRBJ1-6
d_gene: TRBD1
CDR3aa: CASSYAQGASYNSPLHF
CDR3nt: TGTGCCAGCAGTTACGCGCAGGGGGCAAGCTATAATTCACCCCTCCACTTT